This TCR beta chain was sequenced in a study of T cell clonotyping in hematopoietic cell transplantation. Produced via immunoSEQ multiplex PCR; TCRdb's table is partial and in-frame only. The sample has 17,000 or so clones; 70% to 75% are singletons. V gave up 0 bases and J gave up 6 bases; unmatched junction bases: 2. CDR1 is MNHEY, CDR2 SMNVEV, per germline (reference sequence). The CDR3 is 13 amino acids. The clonotype originates from a woman aged 55-70 years in good health. Some clones in this sample may be carry-over from other donors' samples. Material: peripheral blood mononuclear cells. The V call is TRBV27, the J call TRBJ2-7, with 7 bases fitting TRBD2. The CDR3 sequence is CASSLSGGSEQYF. The CDR3 DNA reads as TGTGCCAGCAGTTTATCGGGCGGGAGCGAGCAGTACTTC.